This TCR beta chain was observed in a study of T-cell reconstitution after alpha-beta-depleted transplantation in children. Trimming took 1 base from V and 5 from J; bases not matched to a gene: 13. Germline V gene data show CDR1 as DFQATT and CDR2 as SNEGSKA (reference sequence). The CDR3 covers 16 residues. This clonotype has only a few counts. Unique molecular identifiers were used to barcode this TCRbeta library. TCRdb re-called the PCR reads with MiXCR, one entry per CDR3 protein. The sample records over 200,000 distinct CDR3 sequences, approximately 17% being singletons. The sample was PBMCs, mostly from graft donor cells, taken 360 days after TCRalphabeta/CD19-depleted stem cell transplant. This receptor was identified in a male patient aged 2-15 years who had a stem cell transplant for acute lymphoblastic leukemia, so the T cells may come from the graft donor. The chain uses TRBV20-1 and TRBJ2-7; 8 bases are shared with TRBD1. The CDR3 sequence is CSARVFGQGDRNEQYF. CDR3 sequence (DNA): TGCAGTGCTAGAGTCTTCGGACAGGGAGATCGGAACGAGCAGTACTTC.